A selection of T cell receptor beta chains follows, all from one sample in a study of CD8 T cells in ankylosing spondylitis. TCRdb re-derived calls from the 5' RACE reads in MiXCR, one entry per CDR3 protein. The repertoire holds about 190,000 distinct CDR3 sequences, with 10% to 15% as singletons. Sequencing was done on a sample of blood, either unsorted or a sorted T cell fraction (not recorded which). These receptors all stem from a female donor with ankylosing spondylitis or in good health (not recorded which). CDR3s include the opening cysteine and the closing phenylalanine or tryptophan. Each record gives: clone size, D gene, J gene, V gene, CDR3 protein, CDR3 DNA. The D gene is left open where the match is weak. Only some rows state a clone size, as once, few, many or a class for expanded clones.

>few|.|TRBJ2-5|TRBV12-3/TRBV12-4
CASSRRGGETQYF
TGTGCCAGCAGTCGTAGGGGTGGTGAGACCCAGTACTTC
>.|.|TRBJ2-2|TRBV7-9
CASSLAATGELFF
TGTGCCAGCAGCTTGGCCGCCACCGGGGAGCTGTTTTTT
>many|.|TRBJ2-7|TRBV20-1
CSARDGKTVYEQYF
TGCAGTGCTAGAGACGGGAAAACAGTTTACGAGCAGTACTTC
>few|.|TRBJ1-2|TRBV7-9
CASSRDGNYGYTF
TGTGCCAGCAGCAGGGACGGGAACTATGGCTACACCTTC
>.|TRBD1|TRBJ2-1|TRBV10-3
CAISDPTGYYNEQFF
TGTGCCATCAGTGACCCGACAGGGTATTACAATGAGCAGTTCTTC
>few|.|TRBJ2-2|TRBV24-1
CATSDEGSDTGELFF
TGTGCCACCAGTGATGAGGGGTCGGACACCGGGGAGCTGTTTTTT
>many|.|TRBJ1-2|TRBV28
CASSIAANYGYTF
TGTGCCAGCAGTATCGCAGCAAACTATGGCTACACCTTC
>few|.|TRBJ2-1|TRBV5-1
CASSTEVSNEQFF
TGCGCCAGCAGCACGGAAGTCTCCAATGAGCAGTTCTTC
>few|TRBD1|TRBJ1-6|TRBV30
CALTDRVSPLHF
TGTGCCTTGACCGACAGGGTCTCACCCCTCCACTTT
>few|TRBD2|TRBJ2-7|TRBV11-2
CASSGTPPGLAGSSYEQYF
TGTGCCAGCAGCGGTACGCCCCCGGGACTAGCGGGTAGCTCCTACGAGCAGTACTTC
>few|.|TRBJ2-7|TRBV7-9
CASSLVQTLSEQYF
TGTGCCAGCAGCTTAGTACAGACTTTGTCCGAGCAGTACTTC
>many|TRBD1|TRBJ1-6|TRBV12-3/TRBV12-4
CASRLTGDNSPLHF
TGTGCCAGCAGATTAACAGGGGACAATTCACCCCTCCACTTT
>.|TRBD2|TRBJ2-5|TRBV4-3
CASSPLGSGRLSETQYF
TGCGCCAGCAGCCCCCTGGGGAGCGGGAGGCTTTCAGAGACCCAGTACTTC
>.|.|TRBJ1-5|TRBV4-3
CASSQDRDQPQHF
TGCGCCAGCAGCCAAGATCGGGATCAGCCCCAGCATTTT
>many|.|TRBJ2-5|TRBV5-6
CASSYSGLETQYF
TGTGCCAGCAGCTACAGCGGACTAGAGACCCAGTACTTC